This TCR beta chain originates from a study of shared clonotypes between healthy human individuals. Profiled with immunoSEQ multiplex PCR; TCRdb holds only in-frame clones, not every one. Altogether 950,000 to 1,300,000 clones are present, about 74% being singletons, with the ten largest covering over 1.3%. The CDR3 runs to 17 residues. V was clipped by 0 bases and J by 7 bases, with 22 bases between them. About this clone: As yet, its antigen is unknown.

Whole-study results and caveats: Donor clonotype sharing was expected to depend on sequencing depth. Estimated richness values were generally larger in naive subsets than in memory subsets. Non-shared clonotypes were found to have lower generation probabilities than the clonotypes that were shared by all four of the sorted-subset donors.

The chain uses TRBV5-3 and TRBJ1-1, with D possibly TRBD1 on 6 matching bases. TRBV5-3 is noted as an ORF with a role that remains uncertain. Sequenced material: memory CD4+ T cells sorted from blood. Subset specified: CD45RA-negative fraction. This TCR derives from a man between 18 and 29 years old in good health. In DNA form, the CDR3 reads TGTGCCAGAAGCTTGGCCCGGGGGGGCGGTAACAAAAGTGAAGCTTTCTTT. This gives the protein CARSLARGGGNKSEAFF.